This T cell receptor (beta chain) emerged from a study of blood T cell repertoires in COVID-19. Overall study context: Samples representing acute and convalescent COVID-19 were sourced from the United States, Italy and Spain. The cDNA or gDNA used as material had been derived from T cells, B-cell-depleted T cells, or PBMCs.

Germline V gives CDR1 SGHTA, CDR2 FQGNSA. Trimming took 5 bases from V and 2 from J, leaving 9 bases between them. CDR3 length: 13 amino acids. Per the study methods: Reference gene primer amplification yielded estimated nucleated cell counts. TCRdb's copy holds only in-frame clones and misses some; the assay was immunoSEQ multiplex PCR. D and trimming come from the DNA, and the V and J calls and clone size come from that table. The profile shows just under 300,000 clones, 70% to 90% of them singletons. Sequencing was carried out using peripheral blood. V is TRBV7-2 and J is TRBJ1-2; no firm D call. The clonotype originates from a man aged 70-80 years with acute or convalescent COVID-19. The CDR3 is CASSVEANYGYTF. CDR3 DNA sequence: TGTGCCAGCAGCGTCGAAGCAAACTATGGCTACACCTTC.